This record covers a single TCR beta chain. The CDR3 totals 13 residues. Germline CDR1 reads SGHRS; CDR2 reads YFSETQ. The data were obtained in a study of CXCR3-negative and CXCR3-positive naive CD8 T cells. The TRB libraries of cDNA were built by UMI-labeled 5' RACE. TCRdb reprocessed the 5' RACE reads and stores each CDR3 protein as one record, lacking DNA. This sample's clone table lists 90,000 to 100,000 distinct CDR3 sequences. Sequencing input: naive CXCR3- CD8+ T cells from blood. Subset in this sample: CD45RO-CCR7+CD27+CD95- naive CD8+ T cells lacking CXCR3 (TNR3-). The chain combines TRBV5-1 with TRBJ2-7; TCRdb names TRBD2, which stays unverified in the absence of DNA. The receptor comes from a human donor in good health. Some clones in this sample may be carry-over from other donors' samples. The CDR3 sequence is CASSFDAGYEQYF.